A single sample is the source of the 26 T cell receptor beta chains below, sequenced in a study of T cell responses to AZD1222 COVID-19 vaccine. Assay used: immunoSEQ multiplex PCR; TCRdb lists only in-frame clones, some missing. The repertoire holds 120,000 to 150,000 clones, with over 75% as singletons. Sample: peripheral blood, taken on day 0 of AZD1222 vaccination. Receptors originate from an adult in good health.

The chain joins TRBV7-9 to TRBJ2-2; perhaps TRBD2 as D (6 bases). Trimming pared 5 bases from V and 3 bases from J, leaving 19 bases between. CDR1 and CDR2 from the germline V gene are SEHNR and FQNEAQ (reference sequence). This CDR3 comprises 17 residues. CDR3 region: CASSASPTSRYTGELFF. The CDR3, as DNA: TGTGCCAGCAGCGCCAGCCCCACTAGCCGGTACACCGGGGAGCTGTTTTTT.

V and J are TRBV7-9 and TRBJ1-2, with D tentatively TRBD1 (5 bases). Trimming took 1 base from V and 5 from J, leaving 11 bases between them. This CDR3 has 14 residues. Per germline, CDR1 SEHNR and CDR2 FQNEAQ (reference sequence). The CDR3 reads CASSLVGDLYGYTF. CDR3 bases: TGTGCCAGCAGCTTAGTTGGGGACTTATATGGCTACACCTTC.

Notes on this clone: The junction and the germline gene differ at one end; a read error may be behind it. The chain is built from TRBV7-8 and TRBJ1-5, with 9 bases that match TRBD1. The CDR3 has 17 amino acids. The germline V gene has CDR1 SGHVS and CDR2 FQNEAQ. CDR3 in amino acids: CASSLAGTGIGNQPQHF. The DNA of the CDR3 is TGTGCCAGCAGCCTAGCGGGGACAGGGATTGGCAATCAGCCCCAGCATTTT. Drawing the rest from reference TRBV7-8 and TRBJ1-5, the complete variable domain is GAGVSQSPRYKVAKRGQDVALRCDPISGHVSLFWYQQALGQGPEFLTYFQNEAQLDKSGLPSDRFFAERPEGSVSTLKIQRTQQEDSAVYLCASSLAGTGIGNQPQHFGDGTRLSIL.

The DNA for the CDR3 is TGTGCCAGCAGTTCCGGACTAGCGGGAAGGGAGCAGTACTTC. Encoded protein: CASSSGLAGREQYF. The rearrangement uses TRBV27 and TRBJ2-7, with TRBD2 identical over 12 bases. CDR1 and CDR2 from the germline V gene are MNHEY and SMNVEV (reference sequence). This CDR3 comprises 14 residues. After removal of 4 bases from V and 7 bases from J, the junction contained 5 bases not matched to a gene.

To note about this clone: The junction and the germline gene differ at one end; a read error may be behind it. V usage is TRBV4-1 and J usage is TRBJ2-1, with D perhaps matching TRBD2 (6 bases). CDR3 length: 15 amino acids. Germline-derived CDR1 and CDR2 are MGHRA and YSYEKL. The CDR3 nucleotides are TGCGCCCGCAGTCGGGTGGGGGGCTCCTACAATGAGCAGTTCTTC. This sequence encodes CARSRVGGSYNEQFF.

This CDR3 is CASSHRKRHSEQYF. DNA of the CDR3: TGTGCCAGCAGCCATCGTAAGCGGCACAGCGAGCAGTACTTC. V and J are TRBV3-1 (or the pseudogene TRBV3-2) and TRBJ2-7; tentative D call: TRBD2 (5 bases). Trimming removed 3 bases from V and 6 bases from J, with 15 bases in between. Germline lookup yields CDR1 LGHDT and CDR2 YNNKEL (reference sequence). The CDR3 runs to 14 residues.

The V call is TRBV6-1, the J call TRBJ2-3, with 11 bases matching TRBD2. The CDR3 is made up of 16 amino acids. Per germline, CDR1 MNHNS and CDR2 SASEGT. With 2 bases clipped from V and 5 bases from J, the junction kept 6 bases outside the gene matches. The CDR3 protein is CASSERLAGGRDTQYF. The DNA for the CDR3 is TGTGCCAGCAGTGAAAGGCTAGCGGGAGGTCGAGATACGCAGTATTTT.

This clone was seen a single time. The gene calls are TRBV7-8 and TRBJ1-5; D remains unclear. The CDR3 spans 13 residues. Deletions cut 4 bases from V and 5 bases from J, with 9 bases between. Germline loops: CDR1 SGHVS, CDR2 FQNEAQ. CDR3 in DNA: TGTGCCAGCAGCTCCCTACTGGATCAGCCCCAGCATTTT. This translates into CASSSLLDQPQHF.

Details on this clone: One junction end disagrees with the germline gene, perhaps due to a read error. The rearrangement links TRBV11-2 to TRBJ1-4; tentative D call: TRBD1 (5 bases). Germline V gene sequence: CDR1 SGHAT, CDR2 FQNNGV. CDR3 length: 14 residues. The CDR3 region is CASSDLGTNEKLFF. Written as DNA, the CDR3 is TGTGCCAGCAGTGATCTGGGGACTAACGAAAAACTGTTTTTT. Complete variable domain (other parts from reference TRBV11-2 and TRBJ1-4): EAGVAQSPRYKIIEKRQSVAFWCNPISGHATLYWYQQILGQGPKLLIQFQNNGVVDDSQLPKDRFSAERLKGVDSTLKIQPAKLEDSAVYLCASSDLGTNEKLFFGSGTQLSVL.

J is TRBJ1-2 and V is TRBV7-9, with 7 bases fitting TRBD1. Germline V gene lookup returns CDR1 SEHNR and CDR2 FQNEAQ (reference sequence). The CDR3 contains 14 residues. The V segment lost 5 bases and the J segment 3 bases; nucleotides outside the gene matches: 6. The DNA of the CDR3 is TGTGCCAGCAGCCCCCCGGGACAGTACTATGGCTACACCTTC. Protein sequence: CASSPPGQYYGYTF. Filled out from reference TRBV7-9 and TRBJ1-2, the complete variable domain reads DTGVSQNPRHKITKRGQNVTFRCDPISEHNRLYWYRQTLGQGPEFLTYFQNEAQLEKSRLLSDRFSAERPKGSFSTLEIQRTEQGDSAMYLCASSPPGQYYGYTFGSGTRLTVV.

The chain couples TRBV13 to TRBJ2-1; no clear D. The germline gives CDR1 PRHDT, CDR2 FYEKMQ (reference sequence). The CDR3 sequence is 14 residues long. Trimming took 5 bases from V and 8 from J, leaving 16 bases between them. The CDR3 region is CASSIVPRQHEQFF. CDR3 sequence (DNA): TGTGCCAGCAGCATAGTTCCGAGACAACATGAGCAGTTCTTC. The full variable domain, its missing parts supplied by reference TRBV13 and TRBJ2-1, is AAGVIQSPRHLIKEKRETATLKCYPIPRHDTVYWYQQGPGQDPQFLISFYEKMQSDKGSIPDRFSAQQFSDYHSELNMSSLELGDSALYFCASSIVPRQHEQFFGPGTRLTVL.

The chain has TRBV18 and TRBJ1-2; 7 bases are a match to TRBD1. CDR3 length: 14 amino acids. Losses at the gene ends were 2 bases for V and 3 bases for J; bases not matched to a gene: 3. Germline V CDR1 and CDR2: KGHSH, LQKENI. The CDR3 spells CASSPGQVDYGYTF. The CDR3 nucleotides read TGTGCCAGCTCACCAGGACAGGTGGACTATGGCTACACCTTC.

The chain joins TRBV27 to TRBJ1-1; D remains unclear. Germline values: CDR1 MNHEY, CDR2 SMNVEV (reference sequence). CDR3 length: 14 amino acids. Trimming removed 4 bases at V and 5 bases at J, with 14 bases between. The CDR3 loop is CASSSIRPVTEAFF. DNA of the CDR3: TGTGCCAGCAGTTCAATACGACCTGTTACTGAAGCTTTCTTT.

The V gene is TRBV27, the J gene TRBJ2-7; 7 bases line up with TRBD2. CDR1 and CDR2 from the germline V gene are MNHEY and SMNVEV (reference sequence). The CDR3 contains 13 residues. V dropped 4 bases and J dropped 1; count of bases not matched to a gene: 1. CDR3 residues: CASSWRESYEQYF. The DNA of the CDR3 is TGTGCCAGCAGTTGGCGGGAGTCCTACGAGCAGTACTTC.

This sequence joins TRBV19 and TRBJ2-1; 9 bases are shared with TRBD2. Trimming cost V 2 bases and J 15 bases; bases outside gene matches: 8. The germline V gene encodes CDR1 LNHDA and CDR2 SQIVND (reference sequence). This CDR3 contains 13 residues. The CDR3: CASSIQAGGHTFF. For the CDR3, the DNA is TGTGCCAGTAGTATACAAGCGGGGGGCCATACGTTCTTC.

CDR3 protein: CASSPTGTYGYTF. The CDR3, as DNA: TGTGCCAGTAGTCCAACAGGGACCTATGGCTACACCTTC. The rearrangement links TRBV19 to TRBJ1-2; D may be TRBD1 (6 bases). The CDR3 runs to 13 residues. V was clipped by 5 bases and J by 4 bases, with 11 bases between them. Germline CDR1 and CDR2: LNHDA and SQIVND (reference sequence).

CDR3 amino acids: CASRGWTGTINEQFF. CDR3 sequence (DNA): TGTGCCAGCAGGGGGTGGACGGGAACGATCAATGAGCAGTTCTTC. The chain combines TRBV27 with TRBJ2-1, with a tentative D call TRBD2 (5 bases). The germline CDR1 and CDR2 sequences are MNHEY and SMNVEV (reference sequence). V gave up 6 bases and J gave up 6 bases, with 18 bases separating them. This CDR3 is 15 amino acids long.

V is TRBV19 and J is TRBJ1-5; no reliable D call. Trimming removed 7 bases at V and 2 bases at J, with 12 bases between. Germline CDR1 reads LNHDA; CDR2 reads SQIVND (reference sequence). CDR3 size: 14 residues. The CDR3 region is CASKRRDGNQPQHF. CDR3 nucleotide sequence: TGTGCCAGTAAAAGGAGGGATGGCAATCAGCCCCAGCATTTT.

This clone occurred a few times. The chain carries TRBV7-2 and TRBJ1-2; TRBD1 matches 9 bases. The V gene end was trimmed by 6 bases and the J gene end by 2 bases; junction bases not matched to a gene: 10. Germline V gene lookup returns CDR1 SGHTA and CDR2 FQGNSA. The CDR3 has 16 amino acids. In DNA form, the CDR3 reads TGTGCCAGCAGTCGATTAGGGACAGGGAACAACTATGGCTACACCTTC. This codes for CASSRLGTGNNYGYTF.

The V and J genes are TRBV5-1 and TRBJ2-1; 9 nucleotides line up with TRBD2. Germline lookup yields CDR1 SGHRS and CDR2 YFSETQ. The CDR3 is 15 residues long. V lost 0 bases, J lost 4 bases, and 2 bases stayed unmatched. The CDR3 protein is CASSLALAGYNEQFF. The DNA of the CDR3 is TGCGCCAGCAGCTTGGCCCTAGCGGGGTACAATGAGCAGTTCTTC.

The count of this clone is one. CDR3 coding DNA: TGTGCCAGCTCACCACGGGACGGCCAAGAGACCCAGTACTTC. Its translation: CASSPRDGQETQYF. The chain links TRBV18 to TRBJ2-5; perhaps D is TRBD1 or TRBD2 (5 bases each). Per the germline V gene, CDR1 is KGHSH and CDR2 is LQKENI. Trimming removed 1 base at V and 1 base at J, with 7 bases between. This CDR3 contains 14 residues. Full variable domain (rest looked up from reference TRBV18 and TRBJ2-5): NAGVMQNPRHLVRRRGQEARLRCSPMKGHSHVYWYRQLPEEGLKFMVYLQKENIIDESGMPKERFSAEFPKEGPSILRIQQVVRGDSAAYFCASSPRDGQETQYFGPGTRLLVL.

The CDR3 bases are TGTGCCAGCAGAGCCGCCCCGGGAGACAATCAGCCCCAGCATTTT. The encoded protein is CASRAAPGDNQPQHF. This chain connects TRBV6-5 to TRBJ1-5; no clear D gene. Germline assignment: CDR1 MNHEY and CDR2 SVGAGI. The germline V and J ends were trimmed by 6 bases and 3 bases, with 15 bases remaining between them. The length of the CDR3 is 15 residues.

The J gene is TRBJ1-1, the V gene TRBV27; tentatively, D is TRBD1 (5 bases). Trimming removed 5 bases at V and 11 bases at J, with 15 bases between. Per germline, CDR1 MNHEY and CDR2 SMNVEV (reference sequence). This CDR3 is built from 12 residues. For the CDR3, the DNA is TGTGCCAGCAGTACCTCGTGGGGGTGGGCTTTCTTT. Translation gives CASSTSWGWAFF.

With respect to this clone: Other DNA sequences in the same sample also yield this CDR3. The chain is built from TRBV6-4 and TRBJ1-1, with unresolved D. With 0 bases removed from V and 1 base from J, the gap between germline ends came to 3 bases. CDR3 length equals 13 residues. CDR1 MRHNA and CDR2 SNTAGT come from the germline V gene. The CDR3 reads CASSDSENTEAFF. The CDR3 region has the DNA TGTGCCAGCAGTGACTCGGAGAACACTGAAGCTTTCTTT.

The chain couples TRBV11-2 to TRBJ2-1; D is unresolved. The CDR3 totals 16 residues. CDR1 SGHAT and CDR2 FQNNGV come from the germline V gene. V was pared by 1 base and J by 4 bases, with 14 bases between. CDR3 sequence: CASSLVVGPPYNEQFF. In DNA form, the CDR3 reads TGTGCCAGCAGCTTAGTGGTGGGCCCACCTTACAATGAGCAGTTCTTC.

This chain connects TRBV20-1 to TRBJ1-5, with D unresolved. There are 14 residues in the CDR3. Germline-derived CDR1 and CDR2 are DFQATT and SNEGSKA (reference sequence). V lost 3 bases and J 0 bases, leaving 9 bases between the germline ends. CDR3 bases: TGCAGTGCTAGTCGAAGAGGTAGCAATCAGCCCCAGCATTTT. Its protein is CSASRRGSNQPQHF.